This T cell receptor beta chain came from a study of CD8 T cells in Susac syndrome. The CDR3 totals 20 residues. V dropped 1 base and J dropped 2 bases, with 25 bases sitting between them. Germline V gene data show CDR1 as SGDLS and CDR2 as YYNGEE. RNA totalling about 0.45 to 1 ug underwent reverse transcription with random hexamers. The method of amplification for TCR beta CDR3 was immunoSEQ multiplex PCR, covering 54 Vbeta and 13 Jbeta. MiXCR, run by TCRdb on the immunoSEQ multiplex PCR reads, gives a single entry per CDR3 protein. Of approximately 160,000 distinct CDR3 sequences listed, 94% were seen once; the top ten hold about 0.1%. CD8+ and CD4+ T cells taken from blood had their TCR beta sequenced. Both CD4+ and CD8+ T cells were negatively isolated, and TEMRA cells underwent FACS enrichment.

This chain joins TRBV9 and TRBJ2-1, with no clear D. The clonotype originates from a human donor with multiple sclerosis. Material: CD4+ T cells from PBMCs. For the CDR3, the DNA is TGTGCCAGCAGCGTAACCCCCCAACAATCGAAGTGGCCGGCCTACAATGAGCAGTTCTTC. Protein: CASSVTPQQSKWPAYNEQFF.